The 13 T cell receptor beta chains reported below all come from one sample, sequenced in a study of blood T cell repertoires in COVID-19 (dated by TCRdb to the early 2020s). Libraries were constructed by the immunoSEQ multiplex PCR assay. This immuneACCESS table, as held by TCRdb, lists in-frame sequences with V and J called but not all clones. Of the missing ones, under half trace to an unresolved V gene in checked studies; the others have no known cause. Here the sample has 50,000 to 60,000 clones; about four fifths occur a single time. In total, the top ten clones hold roughly a tenth of the sample. Sequencing was done on a sample of peripheral blood. Every receptor here comes from a man older than 75 with COVID-19, enrolled during active disease.

This rearrangement joins TRBV16 to TRBJ2-2; 9 bases align to TRBD1. This CDR3 is built from 16 residues. The germline V gene encodes CDR1 KGHSY and CDR2 FQNENV. The ends lost 2 bases at V and 4 bases at J; junction bases unmatched: 5. CDR3 in amino acids: CASSQLGQGGTGELFF. As DNA, the CDR3 is TGTGCCAGCAGCCAACTGGGACAGGGAGGCACCGGGGAGCTGTTTTTT.

V usage is TRBV6-2 or TRBV6-3 and J usage is TRBJ2-7; possible D gene TRBD1, 6 bases. Trimming pared 5 bases from V and 6 bases from J, leaving 14 bases between. Germline assignment: CDR1 MNHEY and CDR2 SVGEGT. CDR3 length equals 13 residues. The CDR3 DNA reads TGTGCCAGCAGTCGGGACACCCCCGGCGAGCAGTACGTC. Amino acids: CASSRDTPGEQYV.

The chain couples TRBV4-3 to TRBJ2-2, with TRBD2 identical over 7 bases. CDR3 length: 15 amino acids. The V gene's germline CDR1 is LGHNA and CDR2 YSLEER. V lost 8 bases to trimming and J lost 8 bases; unmatched junction nucleotides: 14. The CDR3 DNA follows: TGCGCCAGCCACGGGAGCGGGGCCGCAGGAGGGGAGCTGTTTTTT. It encodes CASHGSGAAGGELFF.

The chain combines TRBV12-5 with TRBJ2-1, with 9 bases matching TRBD2. There are 13 residues in the CDR3. In germline, CDR1 is LGHNT, CDR2 FRNRAP. The V segment lost 7 bases and the J segment 6 bases; nucleotides outside the gene matches: 4. The CDR3 loop reads CASETSGANEQFF. CDR3 sequence (DNA): TGTGCTAGTGAGACTAGCGGAGCCAATGAGCAGTTCTTC.

Written as DNA, the CDR3 is TGTGCCAGCGGGAGGGGCTCTAATGAAAAACTGTTTTTT. This sequence encodes CASGRGSNEKLFF. V gene TRBV6-5 combines with J gene TRBJ1-4, with a tentative D call TRBD1 (5 bases). CDR3 length: 13 amino acids. The V gene's germline CDR1 is MNHEY and CDR2 SVGAGI. Trimming cost V 8 bases and J 3 bases, with 10 bases left between them.

The rearrangement links TRBV5-4 to TRBJ1-6; D is perhaps TRBD1 (6 bases). Trimming removed 0 bases from V and 2 bases from J, with 6 bases in between. CDR3 length: 15 amino acids. Germline CDR1 reads SGHNT; CDR2 reads YYREEE (reference sequence). The CDR3 protein is CASSLGTAYNSPLHF. DNA for the CDR3: TGTGCCAGCAGCTTGGGGACAGCCTATAATTCACCCCTCCACTTT.

This clone was recorded once. The chain employs TRBV7-2 and TRBJ2-7, with a tentative D call TRBD1 (6 bases). The germline gives CDR1 SGHTA, CDR2 FQGNSA. The length of the CDR3 is 14 residues. The V end lost 3 bases, the J end lost 7 bases, and 16 bases lay between the germline ends. The CDR3 DNA sequence: TGTGCCAGCAGCTTGGACAGCGGTCCAGGAGAGCAGTACTTC. Translating gives CASSLDSGPGEQYF.

The chain links TRBV7-2 to TRBJ1-4; D is possibly TRBD1 (6 bases). Germline V gene lookup returns CDR1 SGHTA and CDR2 FQGNSA. There are 13 residues in the CDR3. V was shortened by 11 bases and J by 5 bases, with 15 bases between the two germline ends. The CDR3 sequence is CAVRRRGNEKLFF. The DNA for the CDR3 is TGTGCCGTCAGACGCAGGGGAAATGAAAAACTGTTTTTT.

The chain uses TRBV7-9 and TRBJ2-1; 9 nucleotides agree with TRBD2. The CDR3 runs 16 residues. J lost 4 bases, V lost 0 bases, and 4 bases had no gene match. Germline V gene lookup returns CDR1 SEHNR and CDR2 FQNEAQ (reference sequence). The CDR3 is CASSLALAGVYNEQFF. The CDR3 DNA reads as TGTGCCAGCAGCTTAGCCTTAGCGGGGGTATACAATGAGCAGTTCTTC.

This clone was seen only once. The chain is built from TRBV15 and TRBJ2-1, with a tentative D call TRBD2 (5 bases). Germline values: CDR1 LNHNV, CDR2 YYDKDF (reference sequence). The CDR3 has 13 amino acids. Trimming removed 3 bases from V and 6 bases from J, with 9 bases in between. The CDR3 loop is CATSSGLINEQFF. The CDR3 nucleotides read TGTGCCACCAGCAGCGGACTGATCAATGAGCAGTTCTTC.

The rearrangement joins TRBV5-1 to TRBJ2-1; a possible D gene is TRBD2 (6 bases). The CDR3 loop spans 16 amino acids. Trimming shortened V by 0 bases and J by 9 bases, and 19 bases separated the two germline ends. Germline V CDR1 and CDR2: SGHRS, YFSETQ. CDR3 sequence: CASSLEDGGPFGEQFF. For the CDR3, the DNA is TGCGCCAGCAGCTTGGAAGACGGGGGTCCTTTTGGTGAGCAGTTCTTC.

This clone was detected a few times. The gene calls are TRBV4-1 and TRBJ2-3, with 11 bases lining up with TRBD2. The CDR3 loop spans 17 amino acids. The germline V gene has CDR1 MGHRA and CDR2 YSYEKL. J gave up 2 bases and V 4 bases, and 8 bases lay outside the gene matches. CDR3 sequence reads: CASSRGTSGRITDTQYF. The CDR3 bases are TGCGCCAGCAGCCGGGGGACTAGCGGAAGAATCACAGATACGCAGTATTTT.

V is TRBV2 and J is TRBJ2-2; 8 bases match TRBD2. Trimming removed 7 bases from V and 0 bases from J; junction bases left unmatched: 4. CDR3 length: 15 residues. Germline values: CDR1 SNHLY, CDR2 FYNNEI. As DNA, the CDR3 is TGTGCCAGCACCTCCGGGGGGGCGAACACCGGGGAGCTGTTTTTT. Protein product: CASTSGGANTGELFF.